Presented here are 24 T cell receptor beta chains from one specimen sequenced in a study of T cells expressing NK-cell markers. TCRdb reanalyzed the 5' RACE reads and collapses them to one entry per CDR3 protein, without DNA. The sample holds about 5,000 distinct CDR3 sequences. The sequencing sample was made of blood T cells: a sorted CD56 or NKG2C T cell subset, CD4+ or CD8+ T cells, or bulk PBMC T cells (not recorded which). The source of these receptors is a man between 18 and 35 years old in good health.

This chain connects TRBV20-1 to TRBJ1-6; TCRdb's D gene call, TRBD1, goes unchecked for lack of DNA. In germline, CDR1 is DFQATT, CDR2 SNEGSKA (reference sequence). This CDR3 is built from 13 residues. The CDR3 protein is CSAGDKENSPLHF.

This chain joins TRBV6-5 and TRBJ1-2; TCRdb returns TRBD1, unconfirmable since there is no DNA. CDR1 is MNHEY, CDR2 SVGAGI, per germline. The CDR3 has 18 residues. The CDR3 sequence is CASIRSGDSLAFNYGYTF.

The V and J genes are TRBV27 and TRBJ2-5; there is no DNA to check the TCRdb D call of TRBD2. The CDR3 extends over 15 amino acids. Germline-derived CDR1 and CDR2 are MNHEY and SMNVEV (reference sequence). The CDR3 spells CASSVTSGTQETQYF.

J is TRBJ1-5 and V is TRBV20-1; lacking DNA, the TRBD1 call made by TCRdb goes unchecked. CDR1 DFQATT and CDR2 SNEGSKA come from the germline V gene (reference sequence). The CDR3 extends over 15 amino acids. The CDR3 spells CSAGPGQGDVQPQHF.

The chain links TRBV27 to TRBJ2-1. Germline-derived CDR1 and CDR2 are MNHEY and SMNVEV (reference sequence). The CDR3 loop spans 13 amino acids. Here the CDR3 reads CASCGRSYNEQFF.

This chain links TRBV6-5 with TRBJ2-7. The CDR3 sequence is 12 residues long. The germline CDR1 and CDR2 sequences are MNHEY and SVGAGI. Here the CDR3 reads CASSRTTYEQYF.

The chain employs TRBV6-1 and TRBJ2-1; no DNA is available, so the TRBD1 call from TCRdb remains unchecked. CDR3 length equals 15 residues. CDR1 MNHNS and CDR2 SASEGT come from the germline V gene. The CDR3 here is CASSELQGTYNEQFF.

The chain employs TRBV7-9 and TRBJ1-2; without DNA, the TCRdb call of TRBD1 cannot be checked. CDR3 size: 16 residues. The germline V gene has CDR1 SEHNR and CDR2 FQNEAQ (reference sequence). The CDR3 loop reads CASSSFRGQLNYGYTF.

The CDR3: CASNTGESSYNEQFF. The J gene is TRBJ2-1, the V gene TRBV28; TCRdb's D call of TRBD1 is untestable without DNA. This CDR3 is 15 amino acids long. Germline V lookup: CDR1 MDHEN, CDR2 SYDVKM.

The V call is TRBV9, the J call TRBJ2-1; TCRdb proposes TRBD2, but this gene call is untestable without DNA. In germline, CDR1 is SGDLS, CDR2 YYNGEE. The CDR3 contains 14 residues. This chain's CDR3 is CASSPEVRTSGQFF. Full variable domain (remainder filled in from reference TRBV9 and TRBJ2-1): DSGVTQTPKHLITATGQRVTLRCSPRSGDLSVYWYQQSLDQGLQFLIQYYNGEERAKGNILERFSAQQFPDLHSELNLSSLELGDSALYFCASSPEVRTSGQFFGPGTRLTVL.

The V call is TRBV7-6, the J call TRBJ2-1. Germline assignment: CDR1 SGHVS and CDR2 FNYEAQ. The CDR3 loop spans 15 amino acids. The CDR3 reads CASSLVVAMGNEQFF.

This chain uses TRBV5-4 with TRBJ2-7; TCRdb's D call of TRBD1 is untestable without DNA. Germline-derived CDR1 and CDR2 are SGHNT and YYREEE (reference sequence). The CDR3 length is 15 residues. This CDR3 is CASSLFGTGEYEQYF.

The rearrangement links TRBV15 to TRBJ2-6. Germline lookup yields CDR1 LNHNV and CDR2 YYDKDF (reference sequence). The CDR3 runs 15 residues. CDR3 sequence: CATEADLWGANVLTF.

The rearrangement joins TRBV4-2 to TRBJ1-1. Germline V lookup: CDR1 LGHNA, CDR2 YNFKEQ. This CDR3 region has 14 residues. CDR3 protein: CASSQGSLNTEAFF.

The rearrangement uses TRBV28 and TRBJ1-2; TCRdb lists TRBD1, though no DNA is available to test this call. The CDR3 runs to 14 residues. Germline V gene lookup returns CDR1 MDHEN and CDR2 SYDVKM. The CDR3 loop reads CASSYQGLGYGYTF.

The rearrangement joins TRBV20-1 to TRBJ1-2. The CDR3 is 12 residues long. The germline V gene has CDR1 DFQATT and CDR2 SNEGSKA (reference sequence). This CDR3 reads CSARVSDYGYTF.

The CDR3 sequence is CASSSRGSYEQYF. V gene TRBV11-3 combines with J gene TRBJ2-7. The germline V gene encodes CDR1 SGHNT and CDR2 YENEEA. The CDR3 has 13 residues.

The J gene is TRBJ2-1, the V gene TRBV20-1. Germline CDR1 is DFQATT and CDR2 is SNEGSKA (reference sequence). The CDR3 consists of 14 residues. CDR3 sequence reads: CSARTTKDYNEQFF.

J is TRBJ1-1 and V is TRBV5-1. Germline loops: CDR1 SGHRS, CDR2 YFSETQ. This CDR3 contains 14 residues. CDR3: CASSLGRRNTEAFF.

The V and J genes are TRBV7-9 and TRBJ2-4; the TCRdb call, TRBD2, lacks DNA for checking. This CDR3 region has 15 residues. From germline, CDR1 is SEHNR and CDR2 FQNEAQ (reference sequence). Here the CDR3 reads CASSFISTPTNIQYF.

The chain recombines TRBV7-6 with TRBJ2-7; TCRdb selects TRBD1, and the lack of DNA leaves this call unchecked. CDR1 is SGHVS and CDR2 is FNYEAQ in the germline V gene. The CDR3 runs 15 residues. The CDR3 sequence: CASSFLKGETYEQYF.

The chain employs TRBV29-1 and TRBJ2-3; TCRdb lists TRBD2, though no DNA is available to test this call. The germline V gene encodes CDR1 SQVTM and CDR2 ANQGSEA. This CDR3 region has 14 residues. CDR3 region: CSVGLAGLSDTQYF.

This chain's CDR3 is CATSTGTLAGGRNEQFF. The rearrangement uses TRBV15 and TRBJ2-1; without DNA, the TCRdb call of TRBD2 cannot be checked. Per the germline V gene, CDR1 is LNHNV and CDR2 is YYDKDF (reference sequence). CDR3 size: 17 residues.

The chain couples TRBV7-9 to TRBJ2-7. The CDR3 is 16 residues long. Germline V lookup: CDR1 SEHNR, CDR2 FQNEAQ (reference sequence). CDR3 residues: CASSFTDGRATYEQYF. The full variable domain, rest sourced from reference TRBV7-9 and TRBJ2-7, is DTGVSQNPRHKITKRGQNVTFRCDPISEHNRLYWYRQTLGQGPEFLTYFQNEAQLEKSRLLSDRFSAERPKGSFSTLEIQRTEQGDSAMYLCASSFTDGRATYEQYFGPGTRLTVT.